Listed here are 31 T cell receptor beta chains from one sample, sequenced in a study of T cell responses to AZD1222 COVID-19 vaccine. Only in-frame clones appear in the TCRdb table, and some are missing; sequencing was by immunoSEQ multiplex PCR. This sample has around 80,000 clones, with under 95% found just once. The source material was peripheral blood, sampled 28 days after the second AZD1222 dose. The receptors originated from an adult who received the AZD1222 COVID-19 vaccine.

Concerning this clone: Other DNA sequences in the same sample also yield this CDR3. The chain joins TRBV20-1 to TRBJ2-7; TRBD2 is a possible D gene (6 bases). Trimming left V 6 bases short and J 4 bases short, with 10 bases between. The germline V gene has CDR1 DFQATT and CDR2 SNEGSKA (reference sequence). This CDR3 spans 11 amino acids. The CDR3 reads CSARDGYEQYF. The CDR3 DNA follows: TGCAGTGCGCGGGACGGGTACGAGCAGTACTTC.

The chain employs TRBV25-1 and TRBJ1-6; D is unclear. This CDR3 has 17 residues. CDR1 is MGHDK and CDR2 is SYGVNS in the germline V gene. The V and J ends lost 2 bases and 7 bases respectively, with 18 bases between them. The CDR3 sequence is CASSESGLTGANSPLHF. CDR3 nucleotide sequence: TGTGCCAGCAGTGAAAGCGGACTTACCGGCGCCAATTCACCCCTCCACTTT. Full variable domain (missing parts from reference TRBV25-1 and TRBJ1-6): EADIYQTPRYLVIGTGKKITLECSQTMGHDKMYWYQQDPGMELHLIHYSYGVNSTEKGDLSSESTVSRIRTEHFPLTLESARPSHTSQYLCASSESGLTGANSPLHFGNGTRLTVT.

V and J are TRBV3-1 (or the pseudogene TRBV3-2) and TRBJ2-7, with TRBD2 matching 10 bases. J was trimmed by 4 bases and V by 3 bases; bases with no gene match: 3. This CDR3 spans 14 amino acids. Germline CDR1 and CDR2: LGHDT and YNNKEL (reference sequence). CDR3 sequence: CASSHGTSAYEQYF. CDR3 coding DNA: TGTGCCAGCAGCCATGGGACTAGCGCGTACGAGCAGTACTTC.

The CDR3, as DNA: TGTGCCAGCAGCTTCAGAGGGGATCGAGATCAGCCCCAGCATTTT. Translation: CASSFRGDRDQPQHF. The chain links TRBV7-2 to TRBJ1-5; the D gene is possibly TRBD1 (5 bases). Looked up from germline, CDR1 is SGHTA and CDR2 is FQGNSA. Deletions cut 3 bases from V and 5 bases from J, with 14 bases between. CDR3 length: 15 amino acids. The full variable domain, completed using reference TRBV7-2 and TRBJ1-5, is GAGVSQSPSNKVTEKGKDVELRCDPISGHTALYWYRQSLGQGLEFLIYFQGNSAPDKSGLPSDRFSAERTGGSVSTLTIQRTQQEDSAVYLCASSFRGDRDQPQHFGDGTRLSIL.

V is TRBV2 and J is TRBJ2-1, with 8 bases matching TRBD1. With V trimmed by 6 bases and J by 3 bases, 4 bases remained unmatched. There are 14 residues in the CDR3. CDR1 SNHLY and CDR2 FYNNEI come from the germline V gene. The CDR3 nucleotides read TGTGCCAGCAGGGGGGACAGGAGCTACAATGAGCAGTTCTTC. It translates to CASRGDRSYNEQFF.

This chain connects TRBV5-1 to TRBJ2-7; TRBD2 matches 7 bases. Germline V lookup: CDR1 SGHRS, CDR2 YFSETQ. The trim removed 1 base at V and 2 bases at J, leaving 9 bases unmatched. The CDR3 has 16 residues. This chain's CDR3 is CASSLSPGGGTYEQYF. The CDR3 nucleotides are TGCGCCAGCAGCTTGTCCCCTGGGGGAGGGACCTACGAGCAGTACTTC.

In DNA form, the CDR3 reads TGTGCCTGGGCCGCGCAGCGGCAAGAGCAGTTCTTC. Residues: CAWAAQRQEQFF. The chain uses TRBV30 and TRBJ2-1; possibly TRBD2 for D (5 bases). The V end was cut by 5 bases, the J end by 10 bases, with 15 bases between. The CDR3 loop spans 12 amino acids. Germline V gene data show CDR1 as GTSNPN and CDR2 as SVGIG (reference sequence).

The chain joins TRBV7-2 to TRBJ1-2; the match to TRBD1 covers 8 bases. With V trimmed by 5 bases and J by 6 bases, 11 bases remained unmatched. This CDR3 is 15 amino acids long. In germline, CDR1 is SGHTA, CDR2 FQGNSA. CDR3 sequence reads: CASSPQGGVQDGYTF. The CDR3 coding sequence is TGTGCCAGCAGCCCACAGGGGGGGGTTCAGGATGGCTACACCTTC.

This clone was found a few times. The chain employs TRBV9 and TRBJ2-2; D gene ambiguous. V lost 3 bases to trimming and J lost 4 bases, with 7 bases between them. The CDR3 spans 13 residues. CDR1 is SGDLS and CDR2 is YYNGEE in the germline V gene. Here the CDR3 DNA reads TGTGCCAGCAGCGCTTGGGGCACCGGGGAGCTGTTTTTT. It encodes CASSAWGTGELFF. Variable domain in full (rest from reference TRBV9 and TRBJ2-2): DSGVTQTPKHLITATGQRVTLRCSPRSGDLSVYWYQQSLDQGLQFLIQYYNGEERAKGNILERFSAQQFPDLHSELNLSSLELGDSALYFCASSAWGTGELFFGEGSRLTVL.

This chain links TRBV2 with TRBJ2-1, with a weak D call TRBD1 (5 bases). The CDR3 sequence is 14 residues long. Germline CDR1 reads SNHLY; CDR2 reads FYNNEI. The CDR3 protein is CAAGPGRLVNEQFF. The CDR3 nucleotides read TGTGCAGCAGGTCCAGGGCGGTTGGTCAATGAGCAGTTCTTC.

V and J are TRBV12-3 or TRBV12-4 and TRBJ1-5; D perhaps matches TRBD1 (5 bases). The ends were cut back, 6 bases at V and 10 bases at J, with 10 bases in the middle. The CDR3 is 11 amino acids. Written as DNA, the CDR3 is TGTGCCAGCAGCAACCGGGACCCCCAGCATTTT. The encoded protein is CASSNRDPQHF.

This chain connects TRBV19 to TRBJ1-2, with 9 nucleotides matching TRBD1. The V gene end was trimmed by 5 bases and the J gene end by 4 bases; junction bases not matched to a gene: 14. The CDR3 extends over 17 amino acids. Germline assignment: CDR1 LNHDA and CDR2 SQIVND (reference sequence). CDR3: CASSPTGTGQFIYGYTF. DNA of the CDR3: TGTGCCAGTAGTCCAACCGGGACAGGGCAGTTTATCTATGGCTACACCTTC.

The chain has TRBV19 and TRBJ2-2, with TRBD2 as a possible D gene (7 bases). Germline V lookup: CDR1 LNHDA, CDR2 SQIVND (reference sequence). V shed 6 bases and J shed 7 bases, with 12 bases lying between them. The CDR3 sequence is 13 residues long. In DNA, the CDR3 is TGTGCCAGTAGCCAGGGGAGGGGCGGGGAGCTGTTTTTT. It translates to CASSQGRGGELFF.

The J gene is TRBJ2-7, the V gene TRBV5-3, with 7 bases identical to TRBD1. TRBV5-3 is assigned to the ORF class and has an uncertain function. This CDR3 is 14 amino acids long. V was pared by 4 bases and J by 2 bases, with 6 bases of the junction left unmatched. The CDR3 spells CARSIGQVPYEQYF. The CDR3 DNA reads TGTGCCAGAAGCATCGGACAGGTGCCCTACGAGCAGTACTTC.

The DNA of the CDR3 is TGTGCCAGCACCCGGACTAGCGGGAGCCCACCACGGGAGACCCAGTACTTC. Its translation is CASTRTSGSPPRETQYF. This chain connects TRBV27 to TRBJ2-5; 13 nucleotides match TRBD2. V was clipped by 7 bases and J by 5 bases; unmatched bases: 13. The CDR3 is 17 amino acids. Germline V gene sequence: CDR1 MNHEY, CDR2 SMNVEV (reference sequence).

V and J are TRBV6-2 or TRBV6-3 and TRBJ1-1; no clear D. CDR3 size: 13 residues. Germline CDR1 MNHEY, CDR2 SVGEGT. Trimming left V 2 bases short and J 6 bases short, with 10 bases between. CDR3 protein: CASSYGRSAEAFF. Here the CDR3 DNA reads TGTGCCAGCAGTTACGGGAGGAGCGCTGAAGCTTTCTTT.

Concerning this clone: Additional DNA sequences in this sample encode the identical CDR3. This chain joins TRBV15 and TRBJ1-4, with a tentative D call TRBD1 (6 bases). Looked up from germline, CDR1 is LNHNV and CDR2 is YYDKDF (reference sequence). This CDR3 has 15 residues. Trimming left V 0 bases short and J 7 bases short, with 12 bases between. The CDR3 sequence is CATSRDGGPSEKLFF. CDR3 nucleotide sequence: TGTGCCACCAGCAGAGACGGGGGGCCGAGTGAAAAACTGTTTTTT. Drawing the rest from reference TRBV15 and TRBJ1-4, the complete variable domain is DAMVIQNPRYQVTQFGKPVTLSCSQTLNHNVMYWYQQKSSQAPKLLFHYYDKDFNNEADTPDNFQSRRPNTSFCFLDIRSPGLGDTAMYLCATSRDGGPSEKLFFGSGTQLSVL.

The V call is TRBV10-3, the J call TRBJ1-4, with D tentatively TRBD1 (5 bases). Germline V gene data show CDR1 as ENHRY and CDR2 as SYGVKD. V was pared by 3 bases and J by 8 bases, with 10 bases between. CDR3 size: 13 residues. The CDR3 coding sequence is TGTGCCATCAGTGACAGGGTTGGGGAAAAACTGTTTTTT. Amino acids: CAISDRVGEKLFF.

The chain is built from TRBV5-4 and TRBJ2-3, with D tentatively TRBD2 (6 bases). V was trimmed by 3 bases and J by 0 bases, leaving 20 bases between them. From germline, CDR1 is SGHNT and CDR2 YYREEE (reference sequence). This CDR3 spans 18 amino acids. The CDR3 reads CASSSSLRAGPSTDTQYF. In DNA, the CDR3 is TGTGCCAGCAGCTCGTCTCTGAGGGCGGGACCTAGCACAGATACGCAGTATTTT. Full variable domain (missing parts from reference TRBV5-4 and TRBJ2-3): ETGVTQSPTHLIKTRGQQVTLRCSSQSGHNTVSWYQQALGQGPQFIFQYYREEENGRGNFPPRFSGLQFPNYSSELNVNALELDDSALYLCASSSSLRAGPSTDTQYFGPGTRLTVL.

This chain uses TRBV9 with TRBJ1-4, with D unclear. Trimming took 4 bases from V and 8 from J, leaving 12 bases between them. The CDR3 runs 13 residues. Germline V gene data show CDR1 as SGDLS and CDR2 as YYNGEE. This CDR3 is CASSPQELEKLFF. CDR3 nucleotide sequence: TGTGCCAGCAGCCCTCAGGAGCTAGAAAAACTGTTTTTT.

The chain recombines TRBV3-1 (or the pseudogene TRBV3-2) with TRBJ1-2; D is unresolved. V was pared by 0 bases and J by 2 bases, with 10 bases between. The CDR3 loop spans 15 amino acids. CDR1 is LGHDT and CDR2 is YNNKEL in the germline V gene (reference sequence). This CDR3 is CASSQDVGVNYGYTF. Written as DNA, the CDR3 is TGTGCCAGCAGCCAAGATGTCGGGGTAAACTATGGCTACACCTTC.

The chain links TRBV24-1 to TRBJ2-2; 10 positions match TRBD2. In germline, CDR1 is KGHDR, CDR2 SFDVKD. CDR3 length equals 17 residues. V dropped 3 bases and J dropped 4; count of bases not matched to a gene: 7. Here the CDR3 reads CATSDAGLAIVTGELFF. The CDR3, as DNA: TGTGCCACCAGTGATGCGGGACTAGCGATTGTCACCGGGGAGCTGTTTTTT.

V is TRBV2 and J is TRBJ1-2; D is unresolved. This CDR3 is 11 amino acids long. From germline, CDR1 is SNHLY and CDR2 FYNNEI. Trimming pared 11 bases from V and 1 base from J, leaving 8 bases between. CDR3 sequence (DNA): TGTGCCTCGGGGAATAACTATGGCTACACCTTC. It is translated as CASGNNYGYTF.

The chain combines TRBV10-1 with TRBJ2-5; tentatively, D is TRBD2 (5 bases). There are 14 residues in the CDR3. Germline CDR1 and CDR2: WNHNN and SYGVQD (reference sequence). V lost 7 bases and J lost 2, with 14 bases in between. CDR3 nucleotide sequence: TGCGCCAGCATCCGGGGAGCTTATCAAGAGACCCAGTACTTC. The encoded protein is CASIRGAYQETQYF.

In DNA, the CDR3 is TGTGCCAGCAGTGGGTACATGGCCCGAAGCTCCCTCCACTTT. Its protein is CASSGYMARSSLHF. The rearrangement joins TRBV28 to TRBJ1-6; D gene unclear. V lost 5 bases, J lost 14 bases, and 19 bases lay in between. The CDR3 is 14 residues long. Germline V gene sequence: CDR1 MDHEN, CDR2 SYDVKM.

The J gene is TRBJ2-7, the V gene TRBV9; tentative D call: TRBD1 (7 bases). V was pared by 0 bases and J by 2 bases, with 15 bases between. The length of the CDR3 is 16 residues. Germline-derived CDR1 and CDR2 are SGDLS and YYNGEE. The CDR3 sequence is CASSVAPGGGPYEQYF. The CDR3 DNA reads TGTGCCAGCAGCGTAGCTCCAGGAGGGGGCCCCTACGAGCAGTACTTC.

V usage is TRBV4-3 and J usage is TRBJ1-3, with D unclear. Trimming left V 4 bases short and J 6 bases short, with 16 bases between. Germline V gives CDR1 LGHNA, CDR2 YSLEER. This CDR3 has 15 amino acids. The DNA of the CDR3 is TGCGCCAGCAGCCGAAGCCGGGGAAGCCTAAACACCATATATTTT. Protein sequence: CASSRSRGSLNTIYF.

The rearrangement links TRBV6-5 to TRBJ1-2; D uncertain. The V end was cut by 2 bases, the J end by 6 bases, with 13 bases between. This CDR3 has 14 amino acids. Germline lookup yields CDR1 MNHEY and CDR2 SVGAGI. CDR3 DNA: TGTGCCAGCAGTTACGCGCCTTACGAGGATGGCTACACCTTC. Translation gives CASSYAPYEDGYTF.

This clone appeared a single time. CDR3 nucleotide sequence: TGCGCCAGCAGTTCGTGGCAAGATACGCAGTATTTT. Translated, it gives CASSSWQDTQYF. V and J are TRBV5-1 and TRBJ2-3; D not resolved. CDR1 is SGHRS and CDR2 is YFSETQ in the germline V gene. The CDR3 runs to 12 residues. V shed 5 bases and J shed 5 bases, with 9 bases lying between them.

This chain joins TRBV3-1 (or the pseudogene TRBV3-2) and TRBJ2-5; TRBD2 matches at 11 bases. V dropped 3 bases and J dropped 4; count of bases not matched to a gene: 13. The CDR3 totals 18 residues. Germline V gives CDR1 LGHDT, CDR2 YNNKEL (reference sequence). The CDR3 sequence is CASSQTTSGTAVRETQYF. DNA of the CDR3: TGTGCCAGCAGCCAGACGACTAGCGGGACCGCCGTTCGAGAGACCCAGTACTTC.

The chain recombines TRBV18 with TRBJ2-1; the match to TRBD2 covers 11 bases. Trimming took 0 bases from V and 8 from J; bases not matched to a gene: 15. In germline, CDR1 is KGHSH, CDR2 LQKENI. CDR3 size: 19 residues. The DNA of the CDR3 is TGTGCCAGCTCACCACCCAGTGGTAGCGGGAGGGCCAACGGTGATGAGCAGTTCTTC. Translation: CASSPPSGSGRANGDEQFF.